The 20 T cell receptor beta chains below all came from one sample that was sequenced in a study of beta chain features in type 1 diabetes. The study, taken as a whole, reports: Moderately but significantly shorter TCRB CDR3s were found in Type 1 diabetes patients in all four CD4+ subsets.

Reverse transcribing all isolated RNA meant expressed TCRB transcripts were sequenced. Sequenced by immunoSEQ multiplex PCR; TCRdb stores in-frame clones only, minus some. The table has a few hundred thousand clones, 9.5% to 10% seen once; the top ten hold about 0.6%. Their specific antigens are unknown. Sequenced sample: central memory CD4+ T cells from blood. Receptors were obtained from a man between 25 and 39 years old with type 1 diabetes.

This clone was seen at least ten times. The chain employs TRBV14 and TRBJ2-1; D possibly corresponds to TRBD2 (6 bases). Germline V lookup: CDR1 SGHDN, CDR2 FVKESK. V dropped 4 bases and J dropped 8 bases, with 12 bases sitting between them. The CDR3 is 13 residues long. The CDR3 nucleotides are TGTGCCAGCAGCCCTCTGGGGGGACATGAGCAGTTCTTC. It translates to CASSPLGGHEQFF. Drawing the rest from reference TRBV14 and TRBJ2-1, the complete variable domain is EAGVTQFPSHSVIEKGQTVTLRCDPISGHDNLYWYRRVMGKEIKFLLHFVKESKQDESGMPNNRFLAERTGGTYSTLKVQPAELEDSGVYFCASSPLGGHEQFFGPGTRLTVL.

The chain is built from TRBV5-4 and TRBJ2-7; the D is unclear. Germline CDR1 is SGHNT and CDR2 is YYREEE (reference sequence). V gave up 4 bases and J gave up 6 bases, with 17 bases separating them. The CDR3 sequence is 14 residues long. CDR3: CASSRAESPLEQYF. The DNA for the CDR3 is TGTGCCAGCAGCCGGGCCGAATCCCCCCTCGAGCAGTACTTC.

V usage is TRBV7-9 and J usage is TRBJ2-7; tentatively, D is TRBD1 (5 bases). Germline CDR1 reads SEHNR; CDR2 reads FQNEAQ (reference sequence). CDR3 length: 14 amino acids. The germline V and J ends were trimmed by 4 bases and 3 bases, with 13 bases remaining between them. CDR3 in amino acids: CASSYTRTGYEQYF. The CDR3 DNA reads TGTGCCAGCAGCTACACCCGAACAGGCTACGAGCAGTACTTC.

This clone has a handful of counts. The V and J genes are TRBV11-2 and TRBJ1-1; weak D call: TRBD1 (5 bases). The V end was cut by 1 base, the J end by 5 bases, with 11 bases between. CDR1 and CDR2 from the germline V gene are SGHAT and FQNNGV. CDR3 length: 14 residues. The CDR3 region has the DNA TGTGCCAGCAGCTTAGGCGCAGGGCGGACTGAAGCTTTCTTT. It codes for CASSLGAGRTEAFF.

The sample holds many counts of this clone. Additional DNA sequences in this sample encode the identical CDR3. The chain combines TRBV5-4 with TRBJ1-5; D gene ambiguous. This CDR3 contains 13 residues. V was shortened by 5 bases and J by 3 bases, with 9 bases between the two germline ends. The germline V gene encodes CDR1 SGHNT and CDR2 YYREEE (reference sequence). The CDR3, as DNA: TGTGCCAGCAGTCCGGGCCTCAATCAGCCCCAGCATTTT. It translates to CASSPGLNQPQHF.

The J gene is TRBJ2-7, the V gene TRBV6-1; no clear D. Per the germline V gene, CDR1 is MNHNS and CDR2 is SASEGT. CDR3 length equals 13 residues. Trimming took 10 bases from V and 1 from J, leaving 14 bases between them. The CDR3 here is CATARGQSYEQYF. The CDR3 DNA reads TGTGCCACCGCGAGAGGCCAGTCCTACGAGCAGTACTTC.

The J gene is TRBJ2-6, the V gene TRBV7-6, with 8 bases that match TRBD1. Germline lookup yields CDR1 SGHVS and CDR2 FNYEAQ. This CDR3 is built from 19 residues. J lost 2 bases, V lost 1 base, and 10 bases had no gene match. As DNA, the CDR3 is TGTGCCAGCAGCTTAGGAGCGGACAGGGCTATTGCTGGGGCCAACGTCCTGACTTTC. Protein product: CASSLGADRAIAGANVLTF. The complete variable domain, with remaining parts taken from reference TRBV7-6 and TRBJ2-6, reads GAGVSQSPRYKVTKRGQDVALRCDPISGHVSLYWYRQALGQGPEFLTYFNYEAQQDKSGLPNDRFSAERPEGSISTLTIQRTEQRDSAMYRCASSLGADRAIAGANVLTFGAGSRLTVL.

This chain connects TRBV28 to TRBJ1-2, with 8 bases that match TRBD1. CDR3 length: 15 amino acids. Trimming at V came to 6 bases and at J to 1 base, leaving 7 bases not matched to a gene. CDR1 MDHEN and CDR2 SYDVKM come from the germline V gene. The CDR3 reads CASRTSGQVNYGYTF. In nucleotides, the CDR3 is TGTGCCAGCAGGACCTCGGGACAGGTTAACTATGGCTACACCTTC.

This clone was picked up a small number of times. The chain recombines TRBV6-4 with TRBJ2-1; D perhaps matches TRBD1 (5 bases). Germline V gene lookup returns CDR1 MRHNA and CDR2 SNTAGT. CDR3 length equals 13 residues. Deletions cut 3 bases from V and 4 bases from J, with 7 bases between. The CDR3 DNA is TGTGCCAGCAGTGAGGACACTTACAATGAGCAGTTCTTC. This translates into CASSEDTYNEQFF.

This chain uses TRBV27 with TRBJ1-6; 8 nucleotides agree with TRBD1. The CDR3 contains 14 residues. The J segment lost 8 bases and the V segment lost 2 bases, leaving 2 bases of the junction unmatched. CDR1 and CDR2 from the germline V gene are MNHEY and SMNVEV (reference sequence). CDR3 sequence reads: CASSLDRGYSPLHF. CDR3 DNA: TGTGCCAGCAGTTTAGACAGGGGATATTCACCCCTCCACTTT.

This clone appeared a few times. V gene TRBV28 combines with J gene TRBJ1-4; weak D call: TRBD1 (6 bases). The length of the CDR3 is 16 residues. Germline values: CDR1 MDHEN, CDR2 SYDVKM. Trimming took 5 bases from V and 7 from J, leaving 20 bases between them. The CDR3 region has the DNA TGTGCCAGCAGTCCGACAGACAGGCTTGAGCGTGAAAAACTGTTTTTT. Translated, it gives CASSPTDRLEREKLFF.

This chain uses TRBV19 with TRBJ2-3; no definite D call. The CDR3 length is 12 residues. Deletions cut 9 bases from V and 2 bases from J, with 9 bases between. Germline V lookup: CDR1 LNHDA, CDR2 SQIVND (reference sequence). The CDR3, as DNA: TGTGCCAGCGGACCCCTCACAGATACGCAGTATTTT. This translates into CASGPLTDTQYF.

The rearrangement joins TRBV5-1 to TRBJ2-7; 10 bases agree with TRBD2. The germline gives CDR1 SGHRS, CDR2 YFSETQ. The V gene end was trimmed by 6 bases and the J gene end by 3 bases; junction bases not matched to a gene: 6. This CDR3 has 14 amino acids. CDR3 sequence: CASNFASGSYEQYF. The CDR3 DNA reads as TGCGCCAGCAACTTTGCTAGCGGGAGCTACGAGCAGTACTTC.

This clone was seen more than once but under ten times. V gene TRBV21-1 combines with J gene TRBJ2-2; the table's D call, TRBD2, has no DNA check behind it. TRBV21-1 constitutes a pseudogene. This CDR3 comprises 17 residues. CDR3 sequence reads: CASSKADREENTGELFF. In DNA form, the CDR3 reads TGTGCCAGCAGCAAAGCGGATCGGGAGGAAAACACCGGGGAGCTGTTTTTT.

In its sample, this clone was seen a few times. The V call is TRBV6-6, the J call TRBJ2-2; TRBD1 matches 8 bases. This CDR3 comprises 14 residues. Per germline, CDR1 MNHNY and CDR2 SVGAGI (reference sequence). V dropped 10 bases and J dropped 1; count of bases not matched to a gene: 5. Here the CDR3 reads CATQGTGNTGELFF. CDR3 bases: TGTGCCACCCAAGGGACAGGGAACACCGGGGAGCTGTTTTTT.

V gene TRBV12-2 combines with J gene TRBJ2-1; the DNA was not compared with TRBD2, the D call given in the table. TRBV12-2 is noted as a pseudogene. CDR3 length: 18 residues. The CDR3 spells CASRLLTAGTRQNNEQFF. The DNA for the CDR3 is TGTGCAAGTCGCCTTCTAACCGCCGGGACTAGACAAAACAATGAGCAGTTCTTC.

A few counts support this clone. The chain joins TRBV25-1 to TRBJ1-1; D perhaps matches TRBD1 (5 bases). Trimming removed 5 bases at V and 5 bases at J, with 15 bases between. CDR3 length: 14 amino acids. Germline lookup yields CDR1 MGHDK and CDR2 SYGVNS. The CDR3 reads CASSPADRRTEAFF. CDR3 DNA sequence: TGTGCCAGCAGTCCTGCCGACAGAAGAACTGAAGCTTTCTTT.

This clone was recorded at least ten times. The CDR3 sequence is CARERGEIESEQYF. DNA for the CDR3: TGTGCCAGAGAAAGGGGGGAGATAGAAAGCGAGCAGTACTTC. The chain recombines TRBV19 with TRBJ2-7; D may correspond to TRBD1 or TRBD2 (6 bases each). V was clipped by 9 bases and J by 6 bases, with 21 bases between them. The CDR3 loop spans 14 amino acids. CDR1 and CDR2 (germline): LNHDA, SQIVND (reference sequence).

The chain recombines TRBV7-2 with TRBJ2-7, with 9 bases aligning to TRBD1. From germline, CDR1 is SGHTA and CDR2 FQGNSA. The CDR3 is 14 residues long. The junction had 2 bases not matched to a gene; V was cut back by 2 bases and J by 3 bases. DNA for the CDR3: TGTGCCAGCAGCTTAACGGACAGGGGCTACGAGCAGTACTTC. It specifies CASSLTDRGYEQYF. Full variable domain (missing parts from reference TRBV7-2 and TRBJ2-7): GAGVSQSPSNKVTEKGKDVELRCDPISGHTALYWYRQSLGQGLEFLIYFQGNSAPDKSGLPSDRFSAERTGGSVSTLTIQRTQQEDSAVYLCASSLTDRGYEQYFGPGTRLTVT.

The V and J genes are TRBV7-9 and TRBJ1-4; D is undetermined. Germline loops: CDR1 SEHNR, CDR2 FQNEAQ (reference sequence). The CDR3 is 13 amino acids. Trimming pared 5 bases from V and 4 bases from J, leaving 8 bases between. The CDR3 bases are TGTGCCAGCAGCCCGGGCAATAATGAAAAACTGTTTTTT. Amino acids: CASSPGNNEKLFF.